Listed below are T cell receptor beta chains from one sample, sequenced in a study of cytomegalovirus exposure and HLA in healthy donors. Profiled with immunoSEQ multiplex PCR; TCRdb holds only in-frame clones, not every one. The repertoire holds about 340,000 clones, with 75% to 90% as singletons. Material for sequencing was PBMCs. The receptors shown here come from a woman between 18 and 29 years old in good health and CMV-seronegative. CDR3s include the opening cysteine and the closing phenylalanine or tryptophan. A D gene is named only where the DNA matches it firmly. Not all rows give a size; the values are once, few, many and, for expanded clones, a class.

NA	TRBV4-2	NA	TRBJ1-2	CASSPVGGTNYGYTF	TGTGCCAGCAGCCCGGTCGGGGGGACTAACTATGGCTACACCTTC
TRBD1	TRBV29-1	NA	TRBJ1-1	CSVEQGADTEAFF	TGCAGCGTTGAACAGGGGGCGGACACTGAAGCTTTCTTT
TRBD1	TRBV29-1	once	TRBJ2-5	CSGKDRASYQETQYF	TGCAGCGGGAAGGACAGGGCGTCGTACCAAGAGACCCAGTACTTC
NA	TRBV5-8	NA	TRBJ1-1	CASRLGQGIGAFF	TGTGCCAGCAGGCTGGGGCAGGGGATAGGAGCTTTCTTT
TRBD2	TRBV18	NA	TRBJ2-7	CASSPMAGSSGGTYEQYF	TGTGCCAGCTCACCAATGGCGGGATCTAGCGGGGGAACCTACGAGCAGTACTTC
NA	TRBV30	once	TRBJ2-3	CAWSVGRGTDTQYF	TGTGCCTGGAGTGTAGGCCGGGGCACAGATACGCAGTATTTT
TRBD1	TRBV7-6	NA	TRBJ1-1	CASSPRQGRTTEAFF	TGTGCCAGCAGCCCCCGACAGGGGAGGACCACTGAAGCTTTCTTT
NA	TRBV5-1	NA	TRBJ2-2	CASSKESGGSSYGELFF	TGCGCCAGCTCTAAGGAGTCCGGCGGGTCAAGTTACGGGGAGCTGTTTTTT
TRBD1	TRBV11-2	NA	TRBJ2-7	CASSPISRGRGQSYEQYF	TGTGCCAGCAGCCCAATCTCCAGGGGCAGGGGGCAATCGTACGAGCAGTACTTC
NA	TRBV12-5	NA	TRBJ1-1	CASDNDSTIGEAFF	TGTGCTAGTGACAACGACAGTACGATTGGTGAAGCTTTCTTT
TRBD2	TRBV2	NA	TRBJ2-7	CATQPSGSNYEQYF	TGTGCCACACAACCTAGCGGGAGTAACTACGAGCAGTACTTC
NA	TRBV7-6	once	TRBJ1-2	CASSPQGNYGYTF	TGTGCCAGCAGCCCGCAGGGAAATTACGGCTACACCTTC
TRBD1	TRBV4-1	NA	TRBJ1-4	CASSQATGAANEKLFF	TGCGCCAGCAGCCAGGCAACAGGGGCGGCTAATGAAAAACTGTTTTTT
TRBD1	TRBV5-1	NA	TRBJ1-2	CASSFGDRVPNYGYTF	TGCGCCAGCAGCTTTGGGGACAGGGTACCCAACTATGGCTACACCTTC
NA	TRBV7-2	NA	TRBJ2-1	CASSLPTDGEQFF	TGTGCCAGCAGCTTACCAACAGATGGGGAGCAGTTCTTC
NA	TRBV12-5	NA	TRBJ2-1	CASGLAVGPLTNEQFF	TGTGCTAGTGGTTTGGCCGTGGGGCCCCTGACAAATGAGCAGTTCTTC
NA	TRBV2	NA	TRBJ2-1	CASSEWGENNEQFF	TGTGCCAGCAGTGAGTGGGGGGAGAACAATGAGCAGTTCTTC
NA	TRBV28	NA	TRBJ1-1	CASSFLVPTGGRDEAFF	TGTGCCAGCAGTTTTTTGGTCCCAACGGGGGGGCGTGATGAAGCTTTCTTT
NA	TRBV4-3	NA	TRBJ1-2	CASSQDSGNYGYTF	TGCGCCAGCAGCCAAGATTCAGGGAACTATGGCTACACCTTC
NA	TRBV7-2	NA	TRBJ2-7	CASSFSSSTYEQYF	TGTGCCAGCAGCTTCTCTAGCTCTACCTACGAGCAGTACTTC
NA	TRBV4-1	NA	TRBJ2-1	CASSPFDGPRNEQFF	TGCGCCAGCAGCCCCTTCGATGGCCCTCGAAATGAGCAGTTCTTC
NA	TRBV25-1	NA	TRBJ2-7	CASSESQGRYEQYF	TGTGCCAGCAGTGAATCCCAGGGCCGCTACGAGCAGTACTTC
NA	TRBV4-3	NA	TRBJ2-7	CASSQDRRGGELETYEQYF	TGCGCCAGCAGCCAAGACCGGAGGGGGGGCGAGCTGGAAACCTACGAGCAGTACTTC
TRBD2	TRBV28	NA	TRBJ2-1	CASRPAGLAVNEQFF	TGTGCCAGCAGGCCCGCAGGGCTAGCGGTCAATGAGCAGTTCTTC
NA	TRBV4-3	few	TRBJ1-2	CASSQELTAWYGYTF	TGCGCCAGCAGCCAAGAGTTGACAGCATGGTATGGCTACACCTTC
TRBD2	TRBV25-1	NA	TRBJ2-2	CASSEEREGLGGELFF	TGTGCCAGCAGTGAGGAGCGGGAGGGCCTTGGCGGGGAGCTGTTTTTT
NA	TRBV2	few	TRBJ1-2	CASRPGEANYGYTF	TGTGCCAGCCGCCCCGGGGAGGCCAACTATGGCTACACCTTC
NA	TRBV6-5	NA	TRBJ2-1	CASSTRNEQFF	TGTGCCAGCAGTACCAGGAATGAGCAGTTCTTC
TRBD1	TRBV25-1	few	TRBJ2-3	CASSTGASDTQYF	TGTGCCAGCTCGACAGGGGCCTCGGATACGCAGTATTTT
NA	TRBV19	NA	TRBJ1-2	CASSITGSGGYTF	TGTGCCAGTAGTATAACAGGGTCGGGTGGCTACACCTTC
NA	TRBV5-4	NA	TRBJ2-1	CASSLHYNEQFF	TGTGCCAGCAGCTTACACTACAATGAGCAGTTCTTC
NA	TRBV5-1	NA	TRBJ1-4	CASSSGSRELFF	TGCGCCAGCAGCTCCGGGTCCCGGGAACTGTTTTTT
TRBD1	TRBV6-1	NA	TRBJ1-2	CASSGRQGNYGYTF	TGTGCCAGCAGTGGACGACAGGGGAACTATGGCTACACCTTC
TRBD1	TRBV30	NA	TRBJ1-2	CAWTRTGGDGYTF	TGTGCCTGGACACGGACAGGGGGCGACGGCTACACCTTC
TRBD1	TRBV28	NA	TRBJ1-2	CASRLSRLRQGGNYGYTF	TGTGCCAGCCGTTTATCCAGACTCCGACAGGGAGGTAACTATGGCTACACCTTC
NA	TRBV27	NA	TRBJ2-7	CASSLGGISYEQYF	TGTGCCAGCAGTTTGGGCGGGATCTCCTACGAGCAGTACTTC
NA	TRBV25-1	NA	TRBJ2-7	CASSETRAVAYEQYF	TGTGCCAGCAGTGAAACTAGGGCAGTAGCCTACGAGCAGTACTTC
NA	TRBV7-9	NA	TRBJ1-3	CASSFPGTRKISGNTIYF	TGTGCCAGCAGCTTCCCCGGGACAAGAAAAATCTCTGGAAACACCATATATTTT
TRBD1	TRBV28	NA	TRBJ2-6	CASSLTGTGRSGANVLTF	TGTGCCAGCAGTTTAACCGGGACAGGCCGATCTGGGGCCAACGTCCTGACTTTC
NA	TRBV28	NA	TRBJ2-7	CASSFSPVVAGEQYF	TGTGCCAGCAGTTTCTCTCCGGTGGTCGCGGGGGAGCAGTACTTC
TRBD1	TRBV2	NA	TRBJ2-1	CASRGTGGEQFF	TGTGCCAGCAGGGGGACAGGGGGTGAGCAGTTCTTC
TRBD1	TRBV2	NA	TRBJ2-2	CASRGQVNTGELFF	TGTGCCTCCAGGGGGCAGGTGAACACCGGGGAGCTGTTTTTT
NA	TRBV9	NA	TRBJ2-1	CASNPGLANGEQFF	TGTGCCAGCAACCCTGGACTCGCGAACGGTGAGCAGTTCTTC
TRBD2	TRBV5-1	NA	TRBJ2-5	CASSLGSGGQETQYF	TGCGCCAGCAGCTTGGGGTCGGGAGGCCAAGAGACCCAGTACTTC
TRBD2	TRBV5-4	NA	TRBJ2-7	CASSLDSPGLAGTDF	TGTGCCAGCAGCTTGGACTCACCGGGACTAGCGGGTACCGACTTC
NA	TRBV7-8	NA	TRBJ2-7	CASSLRGPRDSYEQYF	TGTGCCAGCAGCCTTAGGGGACCCCGGGACTCTTACGAGCAGTACTTC
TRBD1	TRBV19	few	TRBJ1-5	CASGGQGFGQPQHF	TGTGCCAGTGGGGGACAGGGGTTTGGTCAGCCCCAGCATTTT
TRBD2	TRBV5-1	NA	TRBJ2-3	CASSLAPGLAGGADTQYF	TGCGCCAGCAGCTTGGCGCCGGGACTAGCGGGAGGGGCAGATACGCAGTATTTT
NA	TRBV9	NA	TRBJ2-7	CASSVGQGFYEQYF	TGTGCCAGCAGCGTTGGGCAGGGGTTCTACGAGCAGTACTTC
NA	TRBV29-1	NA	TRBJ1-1	CSVAGSNTEAFF	TGCAGCGTTGCGGGGTCGAACACTGAAGCTTTCTTT
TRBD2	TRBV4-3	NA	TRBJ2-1	CASSQDRGGTSGRNNEQFF	TGCGCCAGCAGCCAAGATCGCGGGGGGACTAGCGGGAGGAACAATGAGCAGTTCTTC
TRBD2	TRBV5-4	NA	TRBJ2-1	CASSGGWAGGSYNEQFF	TGTGCCAGCAGCGGGGGCTGGGCGGGAGGCTCCTACAATGAGCAGTTCTTC